A selection of T cell receptor beta chains follows, all from one sample in a study of blood T cell repertoires in COVID-19. Clones were sequenced by immunoSEQ multiplex PCR, and TCRdb holds only the in-frame ones, with some missing. The sample has 160,000 or so clones, over 85% seen once. The sequenced material came from peripheral blood. The receptors were sampled from a man in his sixties with active or convalescent COVID-19. CDR3s include the opening cysteine and the closing phenylalanine or tryptophan. A D gene is named only where the DNA matches it firmly. The size entry is marked missing in some rows and otherwise reads once, few, many or a size class.

j_gene	abundance	v_gene	d_gene	CDR3nt	CDR3aa
TRBJ1-5	NA	TRBV4-1	TRBD1	TGCGCCAGCAGCCAAGATGAGGGGGCAAGCAATCAGCCCCAGCATTTT	CASSQDEGASNQPQHF
TRBJ2-7	once	TRBV28	TRBD2	TGTGCCAGCAGTATCCATGCCGGGACTAGCGGTTACGAGCAGTACTTC	CASSIHAGTSGYEQYF
TRBJ2-2	NA	TRBV10-3	NA	TGTGCCGCCCTGGGCAGAGAGACCGGGGAGCTGTTTTTT	CAALGRETGELFF
TRBJ2-5	NA	TRBV7-9	TRBD1	TGTGCCAGCAGCCAAAGAATCGGGACAGGGAGAGAGACCCAGTACTTC	CASSQRIGTGRETQYF
TRBJ1-3	NA	TRBV7-2	NA	TGTGCCAGCAGCTTAGCGCTGGCTAGCTCTGGAAACACCATATATTTT	CASSLALASSGNTIYF
TRBJ1-6	NA	TRBV27	NA	TGTGCCAGCAGTGCTTCGGGGTACAATTCACCCCTCCACTTT	CASSASGYNSPLHF
TRBJ2-7	NA	TRBV5-1	NA	TGCGCCAGCAGCGCCTCCGGGATATTTGCGGTCGAGCAGTACTTC	CASSASGIFAVEQYF
TRBJ2-7	NA	TRBV7-2	NA	TGTGCCAGCAGCTTAGATGGGGGCCAGCAGCAGTACTTC	CASSLDGGQQQYF
TRBJ1-2	NA	TRBV5-1	TRBD1	TGCGCCAGCAGCTCGGACAGGGTTAACTATGGCTACACCTTC	CASSSDRVNYGYTF
TRBJ2-1	NA	TRBV19	TRBD1	TGTGCCAGTAGTCTCGGGACAGTGATCAATGAGCAGTTCTTC	CASSLGTVINEQFF
TRBJ2-1	NA	TRBV9	NA	TGTGCCAGCAGCGTAGGGGTTCTCGGGGGGCCCAATGAGCAGTTCTTC	CASSVGVLGGPNEQFF
TRBJ2-7	few	TRBV27	NA	TGTGCCAGCAGGAGAGCCGGGGGGGACAGCTACGAGCAGTACTTC	CASRRAGGDSYEQYF
TRBJ1-1	NA	TRBV6-5	NA	TGTGCCAGCAGTTACACCGGGATATTGAACACTGAAGCTTTCTTT	CASSYTGILNTEAFF
TRBJ2-5	NA	TRBV3-1/TRBV3-2	NA	TGTGCCAGCAGCCAAGGAGCCGGGGTCAGTCAAGAGACCCAGTACTTC	CASSQGAGVSQETQYF
TRBJ2-7	NA	TRBV9	NA	TGTGCCAGCAGCGTATTAACGGGTCCCTACGAGCAGTACTTC	CASSVLTGPYEQYF
TRBJ1-5	many	TRBV2	TRBD1	TGTGCCAGCATGAGTAACAGGGGGCTTAATCAGCCCCAGCATTTT	CASMSNRGLNQPQHF
TRBJ2-6	NA	TRBV4-1	TRBD1	TGCGCCAGCAGCCAACCACAGGGGCGTTCGCTGGGGGCCAACGTCCTGACTTTC	CASSQPQGRSLGANVLTF
TRBJ2-7	NA	TRBV12-3/TRBV12-4	NA	TGTGCCAGCAGTTTGCAGGGGTACGAGCAGTACTTC	CASSLQGYEQYF
TRBJ1-4	NA	TRBV6-6	TRBD1	TGTGCCAGCAGTTGCAGGGACAGGGATAGTGAAAAACTGTTTTTT	CASSCRDRDSEKLFF
TRBJ2-1	NA	TRBV16	NA	TGTGCCAGCAGCCAATCCCCAGGGGTCATTAATGAGCAGTTCTTC	CASSQSPGVINEQFF
TRBJ1-3	NA	TRBV7-2	NA	TGTGCCAGCAGCACACGGACAGCCGGAAACACCATATATTTT	CASSTRTAGNTIYF
TRBJ2-2	NA	TRBV27	NA	TGTGCCAGCGTGTCAGGAAACACCGGGGAGCTGTTTTTT	CASVSGNTGELFF
TRBJ2-1	NA	TRBV7-8	TRBD2	TGTGCCAGCAGCCCCGGACTAGCGGGAGGCCTCAGCTCCTACAATGAGCAGTTCTTC	CASSPGLAGGLSSYNEQFF
TRBJ1-2	once	TRBV29-1	NA	TGCAGCGTTGGGGGGCCTGGGTATGGCTACACCTTC	CSVGGPGYGYTF
TRBJ1-2	NA	TRBV28	NA	TGTGCCAGCAGAACTCCTAACTATGGCTACACCTTC	CASRTPNYGYTF
TRBJ1-3	NA	TRBV5-1	NA	TGCGCCAGCAGACCCTCTCCTAACCCTTTTTCTGGAAACACCATATATTTT	CASRPSPNPFSGNTIYF